A single sample is the source of the 10 T cell receptor beta chains below, sequenced in a study of CD8+ T cells in alopecia areata. In each case, RNA was isolated and then reverse transcribed into cDNA as the sequencing template. The method was immunoSEQ multiplex PCR; TCRdb's version includes in-frame clones alone and lacks a portion of them. The sample contains roughly 120,000 clones, roughly two fifths of which appear only once. The sample consisted of CD4+ T cells sorted from blood. These TCRs come from a human donor with alopecia areata.

This clone was recorded a few times. V and J are TRBV29-1 and TRBJ1-3, with D unclear. The CDR3 totals 13 residues. Germline CDR1 and CDR2: SQVTM and ANQGSEA. V dropped 3 bases and J dropped 0 bases, with 6 bases sitting between them. CDR3 protein: CSVDVLSGNTIYF. For the CDR3, the DNA is TGCAGCGTTGATGTGCTCTCTGGAAACACCATATATTTT. The variable domain in full, with the rest retrieved from reference TRBV29-1 and TRBJ1-3, is SAVISQKPSRDICQRGTSLTIQCQVDSQVTMMFWYRQQPGQSLTLIATANQGSEATYESGFVIDKFPISRPNLTFSTLTVSNMSPEDSSIYLCSVDVLSGNTIYFGEGSWLTVV.

This chain connects TRBV18 to TRBJ2-7; D might be TRBD2 (6 bases). Germline CDR1 and CDR2: KGHSH and LQKENI. V gave up 8 bases and J gave up 0 bases, with 14 bases separating them. This CDR3 contains 14 residues. The CDR3 loop is CASGGDASSYEQYF. The CDR3 bases are TGTGCCAGCGGAGGGGACGCCAGCTCCTACGAGCAGTACTTC.

The chain joins TRBV6-5 to TRBJ1-5; D remains unclear. Trimming stripped 2 bases from V and 1 base from J, with 3 bases between. Germline V gene lookup returns CDR1 MNHEY and CDR2 SVGAGI. The CDR3 runs 13 residues. CDR3: CASSYDSNQPQHF. The DNA for the CDR3 is TGTGCCAGCAGTTACGACAGCAATCAGCCCCAGCATTTT.

The CDR3 region is CASSAVGYNSPLHF. The CDR3 nucleotides read TGTGCCAGCAGCGCAGTCGGGTATAATTCACCCCTCCACTTT. This rearrangement joins TRBV9 to TRBJ1-6; the D is unclear. This CDR3 comprises 14 residues. Germline values: CDR1 SGDLS, CDR2 YYNGEE. V gave up 3 bases and J gave up 4 bases, with 8 bases separating them.

The CDR3 region is CASSQDYGLPLHF. CDR3 in DNA: TGTGCCAGCAGCCAAGATTATGGGCTACCCCTCCACTTT. The V gene is TRBV14, the J gene TRBJ1-6; unclear D gene. Trimming stripped 0 bases from V and 12 bases from J, with 9 bases between. The germline V gene has CDR1 SGHDN and CDR2 FVKESK. The CDR3 sequence is 13 residues long. Together with reference TRBV14 and TRBJ1-6, the CDR3 gives the full variable domain: EAGVTQFPSHSVIEKGQTVTLRCDPISGHDNLYWYRRVMGKEIKFLLHFVKESKQDESGMPNNRFLAERTGGTYSTLKVQPAELEDSGVYFCASSQDYGLPLHFGNGTRLTVT.

This clone turned up a few times. V and J are TRBV27 and TRBJ2-3; the D gene is possibly TRBD1 (6 bases). Germline V lookup: CDR1 MNHEY, CDR2 SMNVEV (reference sequence). Trimming left V 2 bases short and J 2 bases short, with 8 bases between. The CDR3 spans 14 residues. The CDR3 spells CASSLDRTTDTQYF. In DNA, the CDR3 is TGTGCCAGCAGTTTAGACAGGACCACAGATACGCAGTATTTT.

The J gene is TRBJ2-1, the V gene TRBV5-1, with no clear D. The ends were cut back, 1 base at V and 6 bases at J, with 8 bases in the middle. CDR3 length: 13 amino acids. CDR1 is SGHRS and CDR2 is YFSETQ in the germline V gene. The CDR3, as DNA: TGCGCCAGCAGCTTGTATCGGGCCAATGAGCAGTTCTTC. It yields the protein CASSLYRANEQFF.

The chain recombines TRBV27 with TRBJ1-4, with unresolved D. Germline V CDR1 and CDR2: MNHEY, SMNVEV (reference sequence). Trimming left V 5 bases short and J 8 bases short, with 18 bases between. The CDR3 is made up of 15 amino acids. The CDR3 region is CASSGSPGSREKLFF. For the CDR3, the DNA is TGTGCCAGCAGTGGATCGCCTGGATCACGAGAAAAACTGTTTTTT.

The genes are TRBV7-3 and TRBJ2-5; TRBD1 matches 7 bases. The CDR3 contains 15 residues. Germline V gene lookup returns CDR1 SGHTA and CDR2 FQGTGA. J lost 2 bases, V lost 5 bases, and 8 bases had no gene match. CDR3 DNA: TGTGCCAGCAGCCAGGGGACAGCATTTCAAGAGACCCAGTACTTC. This translates into CASSQGTAFQETQYF.

This clone has a handful of counts. J is TRBJ2-2 and V is TRBV7-3; the match to TRBD1 covers 7 bases. Germline CDR1 reads SGHTA; CDR2 reads FQGTGA. The CDR3 extends over 14 amino acids. V lost 5 bases to trimming and J lost 6 bases; unmatched junction nucleotides: 6. The CDR3 DNA reads as TGTGCCAGCAGCCGGAATCAGGGGGCCGGGGAGCTGTTTTTT. Translating gives CASSRNQGAGELFF.